This passage covers 2 T cell receptor beta chains from one sample sequenced in a study of blood T cells in healthy people across ages. Primers used in a second PCR of roughly 7 to 12 cycles were a sample-barcoded 5' primer and a J-beta primer mix. TCRdb re-called the 5' RACE reads with MiXCR, one entry per CDR3 protein. In the table there are about 840,000 distinct CDR3 sequences, roughly 28% of which are singletons. These data were likewise used in another study, on T cells of mothers and their children.

The sequenced sample was blood. The origin of the receptors is a woman in her thirties or forties in good health.

The chain carries TRBV3-1 and TRBJ1-1, with D tentatively TRBD1 (6 bases). V lost 4 bases and J 0 bases, leaving 15 bases between the germline ends. This CDR3 is 16 amino acids long. Per germline, CDR1 LGHDT and CDR2 YNNKEL (reference sequence). The CDR3 here is CASSPHGQGMNTEAFF. In DNA form, the CDR3 reads TGTGCCAGCAGCCCCCATGGGCAGGGGATGAACACTGAAGCTTTCTTT.

This clonotype was observed a handful of times. The chain couples TRBV4-2 to TRBJ2-3; either TRBD1 or TRBD2 may fit D (6 bases each). CDR1 is LGHNA, CDR2 YNFKEQ, per germline. Trimming cost V 4 bases and J 4 bases, with 18 bases left between them. The CDR3 runs 16 residues. The CDR3: CASSRTPGGASDTQYF. The CDR3 coding sequence is TGTGCCAGCAGCCGAACTCCCGGGGGCGCGTCAGATACGCAGTATTTT.